This entry lists 20 T cell receptor beta chains sequenced from one sample in a study of T cell repertoires in cytomegalovirus infection. A single record per CDR3 protein comes from TCRdb applying MiXCR to the reads. The sample consists of a few hundred thousand distinct CDR3 sequences, 15% to 20% of them appearing once. The source material was PBMCs. Every receptor here comes from a human donor in good health (CMV status not recorded). Some clones in this sample may be carry-over from other donors' samples.

This chain joins TRBV12-3 or TRBV12-4 and TRBJ1-1; D unclear. V shed 4 bases and J shed 11 bases, with 11 bases lying between them. The CDR3 contains 11 residues. The CDR3 is CASSYETTAFF. Here the CDR3 DNA reads TGTGCCAGCAGTTACGAGACAACGGCTTTCTTT.

The chain combines TRBV18 with TRBJ2-1; a weak D match, TRBD2 (6 bases). Trimming pared 2 bases from V and 4 bases from J, leaving 15 bases between. This CDR3 is 16 amino acids long. The germline V gene has CDR1 KGHSH and CDR2 LQKENI. DNA of the CDR3: TGTGCCAGCTCACCAGGTCCGGGGGAGCCTTACAATGAGCAGTTCTTC. This encodes CASSPGPGEPYNEQFF.

The chain has TRBV2 and TRBJ2-3, with D unresolved. The CDR3 is 11 amino acids. Germline values: CDR1 SNHLY, CDR2 FYNNEI. V was clipped by 8 bases and J by 2 bases, with 5 bases between them. This chain's CDR3 is CASDNTDTQYF. Written as DNA, the CDR3 is TGTGCCAGCGACAACACAGATACGCAGTATTTT.

Ten or more counts support this clonotype. V usage is TRBV20-1 and J usage is TRBJ2-5; 10 bases fit TRBD2. The CDR3 has 15 residues. The germline V gene encodes CDR1 DFQATT and CDR2 SNEGSKA (reference sequence). The trim removed 5 bases at V and 7 bases at J, leaving 13 bases unmatched. CDR3 amino acids: CSAGVAGGEGGTQYF. CDR3 bases: TGCAGTGCTGGAGTAGCGGGGGGTGAAGGAGGGACCCAGTACTTC.

This clonotype has a count of ten or more. This sequence joins TRBV12-3 or TRBV12-4 and TRBJ2-5, with D possibly called TRBD1 or TRBD2 (6 bases each). The V end was cut by 6 bases, the J end by 2 bases, with 13 bases between. The CDR3 has 14 residues. The CDR3 sequence: CASSRTGRQETQYF. CDR3 in DNA: TGTGCCAGCAGCCGCACAGGGAGGCAAGAGACCCAGTACTTC.

The sample holds one count of this clonotype. The V gene is TRBV24-1, the J gene TRBJ2-3; D call uncertain. Per germline, CDR1 KGHDR and CDR2 SFDVKD. This CDR3 comprises 13 residues. With 7 bases removed from V and 0 bases from J, the gap between germline ends came to 7 bases. The CDR3 coding sequence is TGTGCCACCAGATTAGGGAGCACAGATACGCAGTATTTT. Amino acids: CATRLGSTDTQYF.

This clonotype came up many times. This chain connects TRBV6-5 to TRBJ1-1; unclear D gene. The CDR3 loop spans 11 amino acids. Trimming stripped 2 bases from V and 11 bases from J, with 9 bases between. Germline V gene sequence: CDR1 MNHEY, CDR2 SVGAGI. CDR3 residues: CASSYKGLAFF. For the CDR3, the DNA is TGTGCCAGCAGTTACAAAGGGCTTGCTTTCTTT.

The chain has TRBV15 and TRBJ1-2; TRBD1 is a possible D gene (6 bases). Trimming pared 3 bases from V and 8 bases from J, leaving 16 bases between. Germline values: CDR1 LNHNV, CDR2 YYDKDF (reference sequence). The CDR3 has 14 amino acids. The CDR3 sequence: CATSRGAAAAGYTF. The CDR3 nucleotides read TGTGCCACCAGCAGGGGGGCGGCGGCTGCGGGCTACACCTTC.

There are many counts of this clonotype. The chain has TRBV7-2 and TRBJ2-3; D is ambiguous. Germline V lookup: CDR1 SGHTA, CDR2 FQGNSA. The V and J ends lost 0 bases and 0 bases respectively, with 13 bases between them. CDR3 length: 17 residues. Here the CDR3 reads CASSLAGSTASTDTQYF. In DNA, the CDR3 is TGTGCCAGCAGCTTAGCGGGATCGACGGCAAGCACAGATACGCAGTATTTT.

The table lists this clonotype with many counts. The genes are TRBV12-3 or TRBV12-4 and TRBJ1-1; TRBD1 matches at 9 bases. The CDR3 loop spans 12 amino acids. Trimming took 7 bases from V and 11 from J; bases not matched to a gene: 8. The CDR3 loop is CASTLGQGCAFF. In DNA form, the CDR3 reads TGTGCCAGCACCCTGGGACAGGGTTGTGCTTTCTTT.

The CDR3 protein is CASSRGARTDTQYF. CDR3 nucleotide sequence: TGTGCCAGCAGCCGCGGGGCGCGCACAGATACGCAGTATTTT. This chain uses TRBV4-2 with TRBJ2-3, with D maybe TRBD2 (6 bases). The CDR3 length is 14 residues. Between the trimmed V and J ends, which lost 4 bases and 1 base, there was a span of 9 bases. In germline, CDR1 is LGHNA, CDR2 YNFKEQ.

There are many counts of this clonotype. The chain joins TRBV7-2 to TRBJ2-3; TRBD2 aligns across 12 bases. This CDR3 has 15 residues. Germline CDR1 is SGHTA and CDR2 is FQGNSA. Germline trimming cut 4 bases from V and 4 bases from J; bases unmatched to any gene: 3. In DNA, the CDR3 is TGTGCCAGCAGCTCGACTAGCGGGGGTGCAGATACGCAGTATTTT. This encodes CASSSTSGGADTQYF.

This clonotype came up a few times. The rearrangement links TRBV4-1 to TRBJ2-1, with D tentatively TRBD1 or TRBD2 (6 bases each). The length of the CDR3 is 18 residues. V shed 0 bases and J shed 8 bases, with 23 bases lying between them. CDR1 is MGHRA, CDR2 YSYEKL, per germline. CDR3: CASSQDLPRLGGWDEQFF. The CDR3 nucleotides are TGCGCCAGCAGCCAAGATCTGCCCCGACTAGGGGGGTGGGATGAGCAGTTCTTC.

This clonotype was seen a handful of times. The rearrangement links TRBV6-6 to TRBJ1-1, with no clear D. V lost 5 bases and J lost 0, with 13 bases in between. The CDR3 is made up of 15 amino acids. CDR1 is MNHNY and CDR2 is SVGAGI in the germline V gene (reference sequence). CDR3: CASSGSSTMNTEAFF. CDR3 bases: TGTGCCAGCAGTGGAAGTTCGACCATGAACACTGAAGCTTTCTTT.

On this clonotype itself: A read error may explain this, as a much larger clone is one base away. The genes are TRBV7-2 and TRBJ2-1; D not certain. The CDR3 spans 13 residues. V was pared by 5 bases and J by 12 bases, with 17 bases between. Germline CDR1 SGHTA, CDR2 FQGNSA. The CDR3 protein is CASSPEAQDGQFF. The CDR3 DNA reads as TGTGCCAGCAGCCCAGAGGCCCAGGACGGGCAGTTCTTC.

CDR3 in amino acids: CASSIGPIPNTGELFF. The CDR3 DNA reads TGTGCCAGTAGTATTGGGCCGATCCCGAACACCGGGGAGCTGTTTTTT. The chain has TRBV19 and TRBJ2-2; D call uncertain. Between the trimmed V and J ends, which lost 3 bases and 0 bases, there was a span of 11 bases. The germline CDR1 and CDR2 sequences are LNHDA and SQIVND (reference sequence). CDR3 length: 16 residues.

V is TRBV20-1 and J is TRBJ2-7; 7 bases line up with TRBD2. Germline lookup yields CDR1 DFQATT and CDR2 SNEGSKA (reference sequence). V lost 2 bases, J lost 0 bases, and 7 bases stayed unmatched. The CDR3 loop spans 15 amino acids. The DNA of the CDR3 is TGCAGTGCTAGATCTAGCGGCCGGAGCTCCTACGAGCAGTACTTC. Protein: CSARSSGRSSYEQYF.

The chain carries TRBV4-1 and TRBJ1-1, with 10 positions matching TRBD1. With 4 bases clipped from V and 5 bases from J, the junction kept 7 bases outside the gene matches. This CDR3 contains 15 residues. From germline, CDR1 is MGHRA and CDR2 YSYEKL. This CDR3 reads CASSLGTGVVTEAFF. In DNA form, the CDR3 reads TGCGCCAGCAGCCTCGGGACAGGGGTAGTGACTGAAGCTTTCTTT.

Ten or more counts support this clonotype. V gene TRBV12-3 or TRBV12-4 combines with J gene TRBJ2-1; 8 nucleotides agree with TRBD2. The CDR3 runs to 14 residues. V shed 4 bases and J 7 bases; nucleotides not matched to a gene: 6. The CDR3: CASSWSGSSNEQFF. The CDR3 DNA sequence: TGTGCCAGCAGTTGGAGCGGGAGTTCGAATGAGCAGTTCTTC.

A few counts support this clonotype. The chain employs TRBV5-6 and TRBJ1-1; D is uncertain. Trimming pared 4 bases from V and 0 bases from J, leaving 19 bases between. The germline V gene encodes CDR1 SGHDT and CDR2 YYEEEE. This CDR3 region has 17 residues. CDR3 loop: CASSPLDIDRMNTEAFF. The CDR3 DNA is TGTGCCAGCAGCCCCCTCGACATAGATCGCATGAACACTGAAGCTTTCTTT.